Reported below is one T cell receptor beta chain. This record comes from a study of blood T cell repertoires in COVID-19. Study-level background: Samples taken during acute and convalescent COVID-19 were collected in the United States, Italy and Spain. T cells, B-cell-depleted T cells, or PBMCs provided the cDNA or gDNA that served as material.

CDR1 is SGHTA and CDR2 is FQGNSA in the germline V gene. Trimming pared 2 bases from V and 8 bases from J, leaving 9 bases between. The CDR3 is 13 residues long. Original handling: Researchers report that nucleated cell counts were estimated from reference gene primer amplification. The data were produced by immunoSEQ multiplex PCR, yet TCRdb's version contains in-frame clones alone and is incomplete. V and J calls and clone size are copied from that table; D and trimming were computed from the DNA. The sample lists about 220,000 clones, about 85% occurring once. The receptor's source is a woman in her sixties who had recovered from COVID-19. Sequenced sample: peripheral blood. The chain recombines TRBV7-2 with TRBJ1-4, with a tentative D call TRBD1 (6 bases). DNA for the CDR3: TGTGCCAGCAGCTTAACAGGGATCGAAAAACTGTTTTTT. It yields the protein CASSLTGIEKLFF.